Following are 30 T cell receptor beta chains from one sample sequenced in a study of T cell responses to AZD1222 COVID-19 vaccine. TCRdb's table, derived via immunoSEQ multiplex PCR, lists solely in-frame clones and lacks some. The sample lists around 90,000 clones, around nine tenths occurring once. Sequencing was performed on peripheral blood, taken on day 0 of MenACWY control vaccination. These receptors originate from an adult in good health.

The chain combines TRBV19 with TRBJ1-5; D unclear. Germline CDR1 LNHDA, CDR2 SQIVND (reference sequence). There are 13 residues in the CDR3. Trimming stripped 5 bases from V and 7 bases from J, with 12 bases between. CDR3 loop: CASSFGIGQPQHF. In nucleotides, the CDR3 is TGTGCCAGTAGTTTCGGGATTGGGCAGCCCCAGCATTTT.

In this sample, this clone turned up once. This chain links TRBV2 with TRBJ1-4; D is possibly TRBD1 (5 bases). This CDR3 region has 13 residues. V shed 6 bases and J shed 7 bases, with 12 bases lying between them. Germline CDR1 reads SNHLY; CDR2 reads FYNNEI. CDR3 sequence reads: CASRQGGLEKLFF. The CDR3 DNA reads TGTGCCAGCAGGCAGGGAGGCCTTGAAAAACTGTTTTTT.

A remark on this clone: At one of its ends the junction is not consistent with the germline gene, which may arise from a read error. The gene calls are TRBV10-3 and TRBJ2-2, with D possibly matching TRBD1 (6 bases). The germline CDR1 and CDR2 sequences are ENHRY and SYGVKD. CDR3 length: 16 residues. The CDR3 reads CASSQAVDRNTGELFF. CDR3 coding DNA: TGTGCCAGCAGTCAGGCTGTGGACAGAAACACCGGGGAGCTGTTTTTT.

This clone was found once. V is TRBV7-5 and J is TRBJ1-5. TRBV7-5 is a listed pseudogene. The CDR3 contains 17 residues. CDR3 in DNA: TGTGCCAGAAGCTTAGGGCCCCGATGGACTGGCAATCAGCCCCAGCATTTT. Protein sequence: CARSLGPRWTGNQPQHF.

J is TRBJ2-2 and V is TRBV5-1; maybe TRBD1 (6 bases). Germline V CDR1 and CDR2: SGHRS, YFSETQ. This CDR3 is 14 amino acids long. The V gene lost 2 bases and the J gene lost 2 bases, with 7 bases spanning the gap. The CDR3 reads CASSLQGNTGELFF. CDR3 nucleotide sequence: TGCGCCAGCAGCTTACAGGGTAACACCGGGGAGCTGTTTTTT. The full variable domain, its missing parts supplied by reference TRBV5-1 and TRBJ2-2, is KAGVTQTPRYLIKTRGQQVTLSCSPISGHRSVSWYQQTPGQGLQFLFEYFSETQRNKGNFPGRFSGRQFSNSRSEMNVSTLELGDSALYLCASSLQGNTGELFFGEGSRLTVL.

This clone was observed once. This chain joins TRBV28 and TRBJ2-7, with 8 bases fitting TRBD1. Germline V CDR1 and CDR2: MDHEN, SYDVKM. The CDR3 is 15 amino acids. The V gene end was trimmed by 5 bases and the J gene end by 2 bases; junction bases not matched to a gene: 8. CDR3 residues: CASSQTGVVTYEQYF. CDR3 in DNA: TGTGCCAGCAGTCAGACAGGGGTCGTAACCTACGAGCAGTACTTC.

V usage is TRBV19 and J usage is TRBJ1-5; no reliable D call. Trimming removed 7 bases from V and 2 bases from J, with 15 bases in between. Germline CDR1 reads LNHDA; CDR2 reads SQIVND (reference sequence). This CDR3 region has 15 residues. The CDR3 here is CASNRRDTRNQPQHF. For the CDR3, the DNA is TGTGCCAGTAATCGGAGGGATACGCGCAATCAGCCCCAGCATTTT.

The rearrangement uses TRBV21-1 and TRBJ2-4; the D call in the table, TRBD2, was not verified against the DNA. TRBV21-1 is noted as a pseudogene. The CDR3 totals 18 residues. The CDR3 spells CASSKAGSGSSAKNIQYF. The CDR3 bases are TGTGCCAGCAGCAAAGCTGGTAGCGGGAGCTCGGCCAAAAACATTCAGTACTTC.

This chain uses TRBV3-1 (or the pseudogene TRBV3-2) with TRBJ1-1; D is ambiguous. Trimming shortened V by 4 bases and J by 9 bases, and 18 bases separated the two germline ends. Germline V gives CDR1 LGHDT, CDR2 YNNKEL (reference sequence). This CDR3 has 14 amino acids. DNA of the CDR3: TGTGCCAGCAGCCCGGAGGCCAAATGGTTTCAAGCTTTCTTT. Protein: CASSPEAKWFQAFF.

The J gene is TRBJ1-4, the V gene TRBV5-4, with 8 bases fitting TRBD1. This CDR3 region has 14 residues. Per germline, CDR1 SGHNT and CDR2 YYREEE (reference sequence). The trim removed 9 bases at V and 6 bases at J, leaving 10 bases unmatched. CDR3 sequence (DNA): TGTGCCACAAAACAAACAGGGGGAGATGAAAAACTGTTTTTT. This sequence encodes CATKQTGGDEKLFF.

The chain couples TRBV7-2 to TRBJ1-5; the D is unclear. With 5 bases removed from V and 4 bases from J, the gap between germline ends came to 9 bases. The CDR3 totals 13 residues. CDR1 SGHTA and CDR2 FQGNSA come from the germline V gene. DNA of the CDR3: TGTGCCAGCAGCGGGCAGTTAAATCAGCCCCAGCATTTT. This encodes CASSGQLNQPQHF.

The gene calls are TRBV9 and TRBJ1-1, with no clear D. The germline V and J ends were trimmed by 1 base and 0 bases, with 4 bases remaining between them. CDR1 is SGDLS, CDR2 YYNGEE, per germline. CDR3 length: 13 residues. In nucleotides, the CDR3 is TGTGCCAGCAGCGTACGGATGAACACTGAAGCTTTCTTT. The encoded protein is CASSVRMNTEAFF.

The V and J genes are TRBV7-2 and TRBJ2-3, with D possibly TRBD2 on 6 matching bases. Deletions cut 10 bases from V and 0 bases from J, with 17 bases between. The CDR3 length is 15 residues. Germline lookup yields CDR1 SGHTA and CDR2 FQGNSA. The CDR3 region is CATQSGGTSTDTQYF. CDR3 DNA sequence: TGTGCCACTCAATCGGGCGGGACTAGCACAGATACGCAGTATTTT. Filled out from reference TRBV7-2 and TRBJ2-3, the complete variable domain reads GAGVSQSPSNKVTEKGKDVELRCDPISGHTALYWYRQSLGQGLEFLIYFQGNSAPDKSGLPSDRFSAERTGGSVSTLTIQRTQQEDSAVYLCATQSGGTSTDTQYFGPGTRLTVL.

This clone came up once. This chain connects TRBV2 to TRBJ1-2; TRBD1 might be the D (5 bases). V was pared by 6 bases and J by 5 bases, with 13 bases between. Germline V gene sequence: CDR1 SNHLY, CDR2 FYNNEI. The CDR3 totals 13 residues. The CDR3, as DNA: TGTGCCAGCAGGGATACAGGAATATATGGCTACACCTTC. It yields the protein CASRDTGIYGYTF.

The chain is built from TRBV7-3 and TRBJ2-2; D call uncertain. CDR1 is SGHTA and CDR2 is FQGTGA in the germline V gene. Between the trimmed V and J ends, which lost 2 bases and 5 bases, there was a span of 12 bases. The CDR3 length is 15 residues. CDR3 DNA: TGTGCCAGCAGCTTACAGCGTTGGGCGACCGGGGAGCTGTTTTTT. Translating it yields CASSLQRWATGELFF.

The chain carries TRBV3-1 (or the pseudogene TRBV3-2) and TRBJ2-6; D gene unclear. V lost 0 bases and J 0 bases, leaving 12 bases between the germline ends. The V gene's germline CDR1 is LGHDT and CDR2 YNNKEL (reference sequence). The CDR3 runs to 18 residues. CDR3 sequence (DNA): TGTGCCAGCAGCCAAGATCGTGTCGCGGCCTCTGGGGCCAACGTCCTGACTTTC. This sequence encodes CASSQDRVAASGANVLTF.

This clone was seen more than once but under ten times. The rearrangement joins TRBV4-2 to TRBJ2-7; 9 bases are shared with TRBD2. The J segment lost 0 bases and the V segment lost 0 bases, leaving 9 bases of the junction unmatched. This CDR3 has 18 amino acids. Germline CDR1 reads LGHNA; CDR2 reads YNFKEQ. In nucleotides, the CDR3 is TGTGCCAGCAGCCAAGATCTTAGCCTAGCGGGGAGCTCCTACGAGCAGTACTTC. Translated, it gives CASSQDLSLAGSSYEQYF.

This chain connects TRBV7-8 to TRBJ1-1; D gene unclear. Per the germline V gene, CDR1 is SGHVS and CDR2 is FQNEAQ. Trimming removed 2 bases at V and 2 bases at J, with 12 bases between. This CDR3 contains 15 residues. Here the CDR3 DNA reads TGTGCCAGCAGCTTATGGATCGGGGATAACACTGAAGCTTTCTTT. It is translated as CASSLWIGDNTEAFF.

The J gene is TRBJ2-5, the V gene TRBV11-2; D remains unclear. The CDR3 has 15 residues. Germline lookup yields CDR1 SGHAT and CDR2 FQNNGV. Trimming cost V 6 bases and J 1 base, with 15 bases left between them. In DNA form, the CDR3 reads TGTGCCAGCAGGGGTGGGCAGGTGGGCCAAGAGACCCAGTACTTC. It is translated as CASRGGQVGQETQYF.

CDR3: CASSAGTSGGGPTDTQYF. The CDR3 DNA is TGTGCCAGCAGTGCCGGGACTAGTGGCGGAGGGCCCACAGATACGCAGTATTTT. The chain uses TRBV6-1 and TRBJ2-3; 8 bases fit TRBD2. This CDR3 spans 18 amino acids. J lost 2 bases, V lost 4 bases, and 14 bases had no gene match. CDR1 is MNHNS, CDR2 SASEGT, per germline.

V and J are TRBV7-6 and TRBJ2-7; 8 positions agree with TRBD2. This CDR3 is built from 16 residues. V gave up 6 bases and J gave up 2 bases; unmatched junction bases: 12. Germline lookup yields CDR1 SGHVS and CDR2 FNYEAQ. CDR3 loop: CASRPSGLVGPYEQYF. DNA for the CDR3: TGTGCCAGCAGGCCTAGCGGGCTGGTGGGCCCCTACGAGCAGTACTTC.

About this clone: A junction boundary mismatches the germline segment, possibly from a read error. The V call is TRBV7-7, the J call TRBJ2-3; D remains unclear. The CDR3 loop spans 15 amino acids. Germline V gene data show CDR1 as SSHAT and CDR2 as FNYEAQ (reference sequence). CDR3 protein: CASSPGSLSTDTQYF. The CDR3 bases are TGTGCTAGCAGCCCGGGTTCCCTCAGCACAGATACGCAGTATTTT.

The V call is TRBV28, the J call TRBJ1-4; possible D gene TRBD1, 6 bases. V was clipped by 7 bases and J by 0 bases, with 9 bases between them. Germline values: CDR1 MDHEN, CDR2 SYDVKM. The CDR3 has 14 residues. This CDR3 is CASTWTATNEKLFF. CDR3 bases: TGTGCCAGCACTTGGACAGCAACTAATGAAAAACTGTTTTTT.

CDR3 amino acids: CASSEASPLHF. The CDR3 coding sequence is TGTGCCAGCAGTGAAGCTTCACCCCTCCACTTT. The chain has TRBV2 and TRBJ1-6; no clear D. Between the trimmed V and J ends, which lost 0 bases and 9 bases, there was a span of 0 bases. This CDR3 is built from 11 residues. Germline loops: CDR1 SNHLY, CDR2 FYNNEI.

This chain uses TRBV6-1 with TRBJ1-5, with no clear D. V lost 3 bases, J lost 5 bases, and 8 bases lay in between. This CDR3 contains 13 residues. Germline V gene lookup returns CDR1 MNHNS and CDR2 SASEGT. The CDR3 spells CASSDSGYQPQHF. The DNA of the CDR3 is TGTGCCAGCAGTGATTCTGGGTATCAGCCCCAGCATTTT.

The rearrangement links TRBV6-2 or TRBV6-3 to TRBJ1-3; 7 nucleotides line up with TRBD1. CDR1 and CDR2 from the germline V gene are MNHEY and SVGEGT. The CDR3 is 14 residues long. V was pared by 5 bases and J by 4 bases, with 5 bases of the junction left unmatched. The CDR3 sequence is CASSPTGFGNTIYF. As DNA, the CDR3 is TGTGCCAGCAGTCCGACAGGGTTCGGAAACACCATATATTTT.

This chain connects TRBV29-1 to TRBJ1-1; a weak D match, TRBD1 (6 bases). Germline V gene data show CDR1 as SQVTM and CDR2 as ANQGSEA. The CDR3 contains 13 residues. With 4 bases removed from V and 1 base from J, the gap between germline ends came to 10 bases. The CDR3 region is CSVGGTPNTEAFF. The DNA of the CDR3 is TGCAGCGTTGGAGGGACACCGAACACTGAAGCTTTCTTT.

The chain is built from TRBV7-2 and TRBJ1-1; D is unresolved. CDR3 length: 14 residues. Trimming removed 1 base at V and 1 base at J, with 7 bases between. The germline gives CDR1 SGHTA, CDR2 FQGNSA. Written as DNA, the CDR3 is TGTGCCAGCAGCTTAGACCCAGCGAACACTGAAGCTTTCTTT. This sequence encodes CASSLDPANTEAFF.

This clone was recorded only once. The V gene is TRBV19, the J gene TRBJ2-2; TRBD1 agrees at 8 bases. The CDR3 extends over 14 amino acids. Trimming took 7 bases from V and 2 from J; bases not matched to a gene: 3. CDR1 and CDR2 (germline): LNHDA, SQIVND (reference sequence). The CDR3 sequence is CASTDRANTGELFF. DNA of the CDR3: TGTGCCAGTACGGACAGGGCAAACACCGGGGAGCTGTTTTTT.

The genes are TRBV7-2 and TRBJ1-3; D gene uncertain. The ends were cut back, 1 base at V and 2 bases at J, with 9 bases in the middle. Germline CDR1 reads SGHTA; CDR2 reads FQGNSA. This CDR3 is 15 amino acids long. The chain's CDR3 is CASSLVFGAGNTIYF. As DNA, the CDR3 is TGTGCCAGCAGCTTAGTATTCGGGGCTGGAAACACCATATATTTT.